This TCR beta chain comes out of a study of blood T cell repertoires in COVID-19. From germline, CDR1 is SGHRS and CDR2 YFSETQ. V gave up 0 bases and J gave up 8 bases; unmatched junction bases: 13. The CDR3 loop spans 19 amino acids. Clones were sequenced by immunoSEQ multiplex PCR, and TCRdb holds only the in-frame ones, with some missing. The profile shows fewer than 300,000 clones, about 87% of them singletons. V gene TRBV5-1 combines with J gene TRBJ2-1, with 14 bases that match TRBD2. What was sequenced was peripheral blood. The receptor was derived from a woman aged 45 to 65 with COVID-19, enrolled during active disease. CDR3 coding DNA: TGCGCCAGCAGCTTGGAAGCTGGGACTAGCGGGAGTCGTACCGATGAGCAGTTCTTC. Its translation: CASSLEAGTSGSRTDEQFF.